This TCR beta chain emerged from a study of spatial heterogeneity in lung cancer. Study information: Matched bulk RNA-seq yielded a T cell module score, and TCR transcript counts in tumor regions correlated strongly with that score. Regarding the study as a whole: Regional and ubiquitous nonsynonymous mutations were tracked by counts of regional and ubiquitous expanded TCRs, respectively. For tumor T cells, estimated coverage reached only 5.5% to 8% (alpha) and about 12% (beta). The study found that expanded intratumoral alpha and beta TCR counts tracked tumor mutation counts.

TCRdb re-derived calls from the 5' RACE reads in MiXCR, one entry per CDR3 protein. The data show roughly 8,300 distinct CDR3 sequences, less than 6% seen once. Trimming cost V 6 bases and J 3 bases, with 15 bases left between them. CDR1 and CDR2 from the germline V gene are LNHNV and YYDKDF (reference sequence). This CDR3 has 15 residues. A few counts support this clonotype. Its antigen is as yet unknown. Time point defined: sample taken at primary tumor resection. A total of 72 untreated early-stage non-small cell lung cancer patients served as donors. V usage is TRBV15 and J usage is TRBJ2-1; D is possibly TRBD2 (7 bases). The sample consisted of lung tumor tissue, taken at surgery. This receptor was identified in a female donor with early-stage non-small cell lung cancer. CDR3 DNA: TGTGCCACCAGAGCCGGGCGGGGGCTCTACAATGAGCAGTTCTTC. Its translation is CATRAGRGLYNEQFF.